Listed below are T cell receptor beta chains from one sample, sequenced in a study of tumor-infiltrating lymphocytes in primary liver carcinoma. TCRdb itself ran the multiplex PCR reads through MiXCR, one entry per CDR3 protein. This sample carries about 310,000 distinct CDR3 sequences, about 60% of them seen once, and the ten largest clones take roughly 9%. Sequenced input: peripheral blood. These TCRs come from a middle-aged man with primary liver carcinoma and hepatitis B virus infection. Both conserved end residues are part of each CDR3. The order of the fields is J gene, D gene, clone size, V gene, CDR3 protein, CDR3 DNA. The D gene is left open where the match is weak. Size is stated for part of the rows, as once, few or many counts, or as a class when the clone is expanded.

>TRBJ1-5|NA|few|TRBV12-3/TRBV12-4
CASSFGDSNQPQHF
TGTGCCAGCAGTTTTGGTGATAGCAATCAGCCCCAGCATTTT
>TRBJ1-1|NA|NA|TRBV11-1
CASRGIEPRTGINTEAFF
TGTGCCAGCAGAGGAATAGAGCCCCGGACGGGTATAAACACTGAAGCCTTCTTT
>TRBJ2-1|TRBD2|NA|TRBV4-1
CASSQDAAGGPWNEQFF
TGCGCCAGCAGCCAAGACGCGGCGGGAGGGCCGTGGAATGAGCAGTTCTTC
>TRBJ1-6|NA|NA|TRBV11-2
CASRAYEGADSPLHF
TGTGCCAGCAGGGCCTACGAAGGTGCTGATTCACCCCTCCACTTT
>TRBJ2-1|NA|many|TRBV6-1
CASNRGGVSHNEQFF
TGTGCCAGCAACCGAGGCGGGGTCTCCCACAATGAGCAGTTCTTC
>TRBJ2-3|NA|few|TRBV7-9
CASSLTARTDTQYF
TGTGCCAGCAGCTTAACGGCTCGCACAGATACGCAGTATTTT
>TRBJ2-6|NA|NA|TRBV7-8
CASSLVGRGQITSGANVLTF
TGTGCCAGCAGCTTAGTAGGCCGTGGACAGATAACGTCTGGGGCCAACGTCCTGACTTTC
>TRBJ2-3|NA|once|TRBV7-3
CASSLMGTRDTQYF
TGTGCCAGCAGCTTAATGGGAACGAGAGATACGCAGTATTTT
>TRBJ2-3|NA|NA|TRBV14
CASSLTDTHYF
TGTGCCAGCAGTCTCACAGATACGCATTATTTT
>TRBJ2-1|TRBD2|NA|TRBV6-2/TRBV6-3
CASSYGTNSYYQQFF
TGTGCCAGCAGTTACGGGACTAACTCCTACTATCAGCAGTTCTTC
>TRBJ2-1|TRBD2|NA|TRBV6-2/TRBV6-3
CASSVGLAGYEQFF
TGTGCCAGCAGTGTGGGACTAGCTGGCTATGAGCAGTTCTTC
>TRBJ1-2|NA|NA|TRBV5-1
CASSLNVENYGYTF
TGCGCCAGCAGCTTGAATGTGGAGAACTATGGCTACACCTTC
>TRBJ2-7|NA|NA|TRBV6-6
CARSSVTRPYEQYF
TGTGCCAGGAGTTCTGTGACTAGACCCTACGAGCAGTACTTC
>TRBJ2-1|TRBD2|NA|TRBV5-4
CASSSQTSGWAFEQFF
TGTGCCAGCAGCTCCCAAACTAGCGGGTGGGCTTTTGAGCAGTTCTTC
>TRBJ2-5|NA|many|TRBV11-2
CASSDQGRQETQYF
TGTGCCAGCAGCGATCAGGGGCGCCAAGAGACCCAGTACTTC
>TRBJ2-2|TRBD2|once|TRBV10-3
CAIGTSGMGTGELFF
TGTGCCATCGGGACTAGCGGGATGGGCACCGGGGAGCTGTTTTTT
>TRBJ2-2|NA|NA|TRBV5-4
CASSLKGHMNTGELFF
TGTGCCAGCAGCTTGAAGGGACATATGAACACCGGGGAGCTGTTTTTT
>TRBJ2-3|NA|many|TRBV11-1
CASSRNDGDTQYF
TGTGCCAGCAGCCGAAACGACGGAGATACGCAGTATTTT
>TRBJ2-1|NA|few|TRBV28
CASSLRREQFF
TGTGCCAGCAGTTTGCGACGTGAGCAGTTCTTC